This TCR beta chain was sequenced for a study of T cell responses to AZD1222 COVID-19 vaccine. The assay was immunoSEQ multiplex PCR, and TCRdb's table has in-frame clones only and misses some. The sample gives 120,000 or so clones, about nine tenths of which show up once; 0.9% to 1.2% is in the top ten. The clonotype originates from an adult in good health. This sample comprised peripheral blood, obtained on day 0 of AZD1222 vaccination.

As DNA, the CDR3 is TGCAGCGTCAGCGGGAGGGCGTACAATGAGCAGTTCTTC. Amino acids: CSVSGRAYNEQFF. The chain joins TRBV29-1 to TRBJ2-1; 10 bases fit TRBD2. J was trimmed by 4 bases and V by 6 bases; bases with no gene match: 3. The CDR3 has 13 amino acids. Looked up from germline, CDR1 is SQVTM and CDR2 is ANQGSEA.